This TCR beta chain was observed in a study of spatial heterogeneity in lung cancer. About the research overall: An average of more than ten raw reads was observed per unique TCR and UMI combination.

CDR1 is MNHEY, CDR2 SVGEGT, per germline. The CDR3 is 13 residues long. V gave up 6 bases and J gave up 0 bases; unmatched junction bases: 2. The time point: sample taken at primary tumor resection. Researchers sequenced whole RNA taken from tumor, nontumor lung or frozen PBMC without sorting. Patients with untreated early-stage non-small cell lung cancer, numbering 72, were the donors. Each TCR cDNA molecule bore a unique molecular identifier. Using its own MiXCR run on the 5' RACE reads, TCRdb lists one record per CDR3 protein. The sample includes tens of thousands of distinct CDR3 sequences, roughly 12% of them seen just once. This clonotype was seen only a few times.

This TCR was recovered from a male donor with early-stage non-small cell lung cancer. Sequenced here: PBMCs, sampled at surgery. This chain uses TRBV6-2 or TRBV6-3 with TRBJ2-7; 7 nucleotides match TRBD1. CDR3 residues: CASRRDSSYEQYF. CDR3 nucleotides: TGTGCCAGCAGGAGGGACAGCTCCTACGAGCAGTACTTC.